These 26 T cell receptor beta chains were all obtained from the same sample, sequenced in a study of cytomegalovirus exposure and HLA in healthy donors. TCRdb's copy holds only in-frame clones and misses some; the assay was immunoSEQ multiplex PCR. The sample yields about 400,000 clones, more than 80% seen once. Material: PBMCs. The receptors were sampled from a woman between 18 and 29 years old in good health and CMV-seronegative.

The rearrangement links TRBV11-2 to TRBJ2-7, with 7 positions matching TRBD2. The germline V gene has CDR1 SGHAT and CDR2 FQNNGV. The CDR3 runs 13 residues. The junction had 1 base not matched to a gene; V was cut back by 2 bases and J by 3 bases. CDR3 bases: TGTGCCAGCAGCTTATTAGCGGGCTACGAGCAGTACTTC. Translating gives CASSLLAGYEQYF.

V is TRBV5-1 and J is TRBJ2-6; 12 bases agree with TRBD2. V was pared by 3 bases and J by 0 bases, with 10 bases of the junction left unmatched. The CDR3 covers 20 residues. The germline V gene has CDR1 SGHRS and CDR2 YFSETQ. The CDR3 region is CASSWALLAGGNSGANVLTF. CDR3 nucleotides: TGCGCCAGCAGCTGGGCCCTTCTAGCGGGAGGGAACTCTGGGGCCAACGTCCTGACTTTC. Using reference TRBV5-1 and TRBJ2-6 for the parts outside the CDR3, the full variable domain is KAGVTQTPRYLIKTRGQQVTLSCSPISGHRSVSWYQQTPGQGLQFLFEYFSETQRNKGNFPGRFSGRQFSNSRSEMNVSTLELGDSALYLCASSWALLAGGNSGANVLTFGAGSRLTVL.

This clone was detected once. The chain carries TRBV28 and TRBJ2-3; D ambiguous. V lost 6 bases to trimming and J lost 3 bases, with 16 bases between them. The CDR3 consists of 15 residues. Germline assignment: CDR1 MDHEN and CDR2 SYDVKM. This CDR3 reads CASSSPVSGTDTQYF. DNA of the CDR3: TGTGCCAGCAGCTCACCCGTTTCAGGAACAGATACGCAGTATTTT.

The chain couples TRBV2 to TRBJ2-3; 9 bases map to TRBD1. Germline V CDR1 and CDR2: SNHLY, FYNNEI. V trimming: 6 bases; J trimming: 4 bases; junction bases outside the gene matches: 2. CDR3 length: 13 residues. The CDR3 region has the DNA TGTGCCAGCAGGGGACAGGGTTCAGATACGCAGTATTTT. Protein product: CASRGQGSDTQYF.

This sequence joins TRBV5-1 and TRBJ2-5; 8 nucleotides line up with TRBD2. The CDR3 totals 15 residues. Germline V CDR1 and CDR2: SGHRS, YFSETQ. The V gene end was trimmed by 5 bases and the J gene end by 3 bases; junction bases not matched to a gene: 9. The CDR3 DNA follows: TGCGCCAGCAGAACAGCGGGGGCCCGGGAAGAGACCCAGTACTTC. This codes for CASRTAGAREETQYF.

Of note for this clone: Other nucleotide sequences from this sample produce the same CDR3. The V and J genes are TRBV27 and TRBJ2-3; D gene unclear. Germline CDR1 and CDR2: MNHEY and SMNVEV (reference sequence). V lost 5 bases to trimming and J lost 2 bases, with 5 bases between them. This CDR3 has 12 amino acids. The CDR3 protein is CASSPSTDTQYF. The CDR3 DNA follows: TGTGCCAGCAGTCCTTCCACAGATACGCAGTATTTT.

The chain carries TRBV11-2 and TRBJ2-5; weak D call: TRBD2 (5 bases). Trimming took 5 bases from V and 1 from J, leaving 14 bases between them. CDR1 and CDR2 (germline): SGHAT, FQNNGV. The length of the CDR3 is 15 residues. CDR3 DNA sequence: TGTGCCAGCAGCCAAAGGACTGGATTCCAAGAGACCCAGTACTTC. Translated, it gives CASSQRTGFQETQYF.

The chain couples TRBV2 to TRBJ1-2; D gene ambiguous. The CDR3 sequence is 12 residues long. The germline V gene has CDR1 SNHLY and CDR2 FYNNEI. Trimming took 3 bases from V and 8 from J, leaving 10 bases between them. The CDR3, as DNA: TGTGCCAGCAGTGACGGGTCTGGGGGCTACACCTTC. Protein: CASSDGSGGYTF.

V and J are TRBV5-4 and TRBJ2-3; 12 bases are a match to TRBD2. The CDR3 is made up of 16 amino acids. After removal of 4 bases from V and 3 bases from J, the junction contained 6 bases not matched to a gene. The germline V gene encodes CDR1 SGHNT and CDR2 YYREEE (reference sequence). CDR3 region: CASSHKTSGGTDTQYF. The CDR3 DNA sequence: TGTGCCAGCAGCCATAAGACTAGCGGGGGTACAGATACGCAGTATTTT. The full variable domain, with the rest looked up from reference TRBV5-4 and TRBJ2-3, is ETGVTQSPTHLIKTRGQQVTLRCSSQSGHNTVSWYQQALGQGPQFIFQYYREEENGRGNFPPRFSGLQFPNYSSELNVNALELDDSALYLCASSHKTSGGTDTQYFGPGTRLTVL.

V is TRBV14 and J is TRBJ2-1, with 14 bases aligning to TRBD2. CDR1 is SGHDN, CDR2 FVKESK, per germline. V lost 1 base to trimming and J lost 6 bases; unmatched junction nucleotides: 5. The CDR3 contains 17 residues. CDR3 protein: CASSQVGTSGRPNEQFF. Here the CDR3 DNA reads TGTGCCAGCAGCCAAGTTGGGACTAGCGGGAGACCCAATGAGCAGTTCTTC. The variable domain in full, with the rest retrieved from reference TRBV14 and TRBJ2-1, is EAGVTQFPSHSVIEKGQTVTLRCDPISGHDNLYWYRRVMGKEIKFLLHFVKESKQDESGMPNNRFLAERTGGTYSTLKVQPAELEDSGVYFCASSQVGTSGRPNEQFFGPGTRLTVL.

This clone was counted only a few times. The V call is TRBV6-4, the J call TRBJ2-1; tentatively, D is TRBD2 (6 bases). The ends were cut back, 0 bases at V and 6 bases at J, with 15 bases in the middle. Germline V gene sequence: CDR1 MRHNA, CDR2 SNTAGT. This CDR3 region has 16 residues. Here the CDR3 reads CASSDSTGGGSNEQFF. The DNA for the CDR3 is TGTGCCAGCAGTGACTCGACCGGGGGAGGAAGCAATGAGCAGTTCTTC.

This clone was seen only once. The V gene is TRBV7-9, the J gene TRBJ2-5, with 8 nucleotides matching TRBD1. The J segment lost 2 bases and the V segment lost 1 base, leaving 3 bases of the junction unmatched. Germline CDR1 SEHNR, CDR2 FQNEAQ (reference sequence). CDR3 length: 15 amino acids. The CDR3 nucleotides are TGTGCCAGCAGCTTAGGGGACAGGAATCAAGAGACCCAGTACTTC. Translated, it gives CASSLGDRNQETQYF.

The rearrangement uses TRBV2 and TRBJ1-6; TRBD1 matches 8 bases. CDR1 and CDR2 (germline): SNHLY, FYNNEI. The CDR3 loop spans 13 amino acids. Trimming removed 8 bases from V and 10 bases from J; junction bases left unmatched: 7. Written as DNA, the CDR3 is TGTGCCAGCGAGGAGACAGGGGCCTCACCCCTCCACTTT. As protein: CASEETGASPLHF. Supplemented by reference TRBV2 and TRBJ1-6, the full variable domain reads EPEVTQTPSHQVTQMGQEVILRCVPISNHLYFYWYRQILGQKVEFLVSFYNNEISEKSEIFDDQFSVERPDGSNFTLKIRSTKLEDSAMYFCASEETGASPLHFGNGTRLTVT.

The chain recombines TRBV27 with TRBJ2-1; a weak D match, TRBD2 (6 bases). Germline V lookup: CDR1 MNHEY, CDR2 SMNVEV (reference sequence). Trimming took off 5 bases at V and 2 bases at J, with 13 bases between the two ends. The length of the CDR3 is 15 residues. CDR3 residues: CASSAGGPTYNEQFF. CDR3 bases: TGTGCCAGCAGTGCCGGGGGACCCACCTACAATGAGCAGTTCTTC.

The chain joins TRBV27 to TRBJ1-2, with TRBD1 as a possible D gene (5 bases). V was pared by 8 bases and J by 0 bases, with 16 bases between. Germline loops: CDR1 MNHEY, CDR2 SMNVEV (reference sequence). This CDR3 comprises 15 residues. CDR3 sequence: CASSDRKVSNYGYTF. The CDR3 bases are TGTGCCAGCTCCGACAGAAAAGTGTCTAACTATGGCTACACCTTC.

The chain couples TRBV28 to TRBJ2-3, with TRBD2 as a possible D gene (6 bases). The germline V and J ends were trimmed by 3 bases and 1 base, with 17 bases remaining between them. This CDR3 comprises 17 residues. The germline V gene has CDR1 MDHEN and CDR2 SYDVKM. The CDR3 DNA reads TGTGCCAGCAGTTTCCCGCCCAGGGAGGTCGGCACAGATACGCAGTATTTT. Its translation is CASSFPPREVGTDTQYF.

DNA for the CDR3: TGTGCCAGCAGCTTGGTAACAGGGGGCCCGTACGAGCAGTACTTC. Translating gives CASSLVTGGPYEQYF. The chain recombines TRBV5-4 with TRBJ2-7, with 9 positions matching TRBD1. The V and J ends lost 0 bases and 4 bases, in that order; junction bases with no gene match: 5. CDR1 and CDR2 (germline): SGHNT, YYREEE (reference sequence). CDR3 length: 15 residues.

The V and J genes are TRBV6-5 and TRBJ2-1; D is perhaps TRBD2 (5 bases). Trimming removed 4 bases from V and 1 base from J, with 14 bases in between. CDR3 length equals 16 residues. CDR1 is MNHEY and CDR2 is SVGAGI in the germline V gene. The CDR3: CASSSQGLVSYNEQFF. The CDR3 nucleotides read TGTGCCAGCAGTTCCCAAGGACTCGTGTCCTACAATGAGCAGTTCTTC.

The V call is TRBV9, the J call TRBJ2-3; a weak D match, TRBD2 (5 bases). CDR1 SGDLS and CDR2 YYNGEE come from the germline V gene. The CDR3 contains 14 residues. With 5 bases removed from V and 6 bases from J, the gap between germline ends came to 16 bases. The CDR3 region has the DNA TGTGCCAGCAGTGGCTCGACTAATTTGGATACGCAGTATTTT. Protein product: CASSGSTNLDTQYF.

The V gene is TRBV14, the J gene TRBJ1-1, with D possibly being TRBD1 (5 bases). This CDR3 is 13 amino acids long. Germline V gene data show CDR1 as SGHDN and CDR2 as FVKESK. Trimming left V 4 bases short and J 5 bases short, with 11 bases between. This CDR3 reads CASSLTKGTEAFF. The CDR3 bases are TGTGCCAGCAGCCTTACGAAGGGGACTGAAGCTTTCTTT.

The rearrangement joins TRBV19 to TRBJ2-3; TRBD2 aligns across 8 bases. The CDR3 runs 16 residues. Germline-derived CDR1 and CDR2 are LNHDA and SQIVND (reference sequence). J lost 1 base, V lost 3 bases, and 6 bases had no gene match. In DNA, the CDR3 is TGTGCCAGTAGTATGCGGGCGGGGGGCCGCACAGATACGCAGTATTTT. Its translation is CASSMRAGGRTDTQYF. Using reference TRBV19 and TRBJ2-3 for the parts outside the CDR3, the full variable domain is DGGITQSPKYLFRKEGQNVTLSCEQNLNHDAMYWYRQDPGQGLRLIYYSQIVNDFQKGDIAEGYSVSREKKESFPLTVTSAQKNPTAFYLCASSMRAGGRTDTQYFGPGTRLTVL.

J is TRBJ1-2 and V is TRBV6-5; 7 bases are shared with TRBD1. Germline trimming cut 4 bases from V and 2 bases from J; bases unmatched to any gene: 1. The germline V gene encodes CDR1 MNHEY and CDR2 SVGAGI. This CDR3 spans 13 amino acids. CDR3 sequence reads: CASSSTGNYGYTF. In DNA form, the CDR3 reads TGTGCCAGCAGTTCGACAGGGAACTATGGCTACACCTTC.

This clone was counted only a few times. This chain links TRBV30 with TRBJ2-7; 14 bases fit TRBD2. The germline gives CDR1 GTSNPN, CDR2 SVGIG (reference sequence). The CDR3 loop spans 15 amino acids. V lost 2 bases, J lost 9 bases, and 9 bases stayed unmatched. The chain's CDR3 is CAWSHHPGTSGRQYF. The CDR3 DNA is TGTGCCTGGAGTCACCATCCCGGGACTAGCGGGAGGCAGTACTTC.

The J gene is TRBJ2-2, the V gene TRBV11-2, with 7 bases identical to TRBD2. Germline CDR1 is SGHAT and CDR2 is FQNNGV. CDR3 length: 15 residues. V was clipped by 4 bases and J by 8 bases; unmatched bases: 10. CDR3 nucleotide sequence: TGTGCCAGCAGCTCGGGACTAATGTCTCGTGGGGAGCTGTTTTTT. It encodes CASSSGLMSRGELFF.

The rearrangement joins TRBV5-8 to TRBJ2-1; TRBD2 might be the D (7 bases). V lost 4 bases and J 8 bases, leaving 19 bases between the germline ends. Germline V gene data show CDR1 as SGHTS and CDR2 as YDEGEE. The CDR3 loop spans 15 amino acids. The DNA of the CDR3 is TGTGCCAGCAGCCTGGCGGAGGGGGAGGGGCATGAGCAGTTCTTC. Its protein product is CASSLAEGEGHEQFF.

CDR3 residues: CASSPSWGQSYEQYF. In DNA, the CDR3 is TGTGCCAGCAGTCCGTCTTGGGGGCAGAGCTACGAGCAGTACTTC. This rearrangement joins TRBV28 to TRBJ2-7; D is perhaps TRBD1 (6 bases). Germline lookup yields CDR1 MDHEN and CDR2 SYDVKM. This CDR3 comprises 15 residues. V was cut by 5 bases and J by 3 bases, with 17 bases left in between. Full variable domain (outside the CDR3, taken from reference TRBV28 and TRBJ2-7): DVKVTQSSRYLVKRTGEKVFLECVQDMDHENMFWYRQDPGLGLRLIYFSYDVKMKEKGDIPEGYSVSREKKERFSLILESASTNQTSMYLCASSPSWGQSYEQYFGPGTRLTVT.